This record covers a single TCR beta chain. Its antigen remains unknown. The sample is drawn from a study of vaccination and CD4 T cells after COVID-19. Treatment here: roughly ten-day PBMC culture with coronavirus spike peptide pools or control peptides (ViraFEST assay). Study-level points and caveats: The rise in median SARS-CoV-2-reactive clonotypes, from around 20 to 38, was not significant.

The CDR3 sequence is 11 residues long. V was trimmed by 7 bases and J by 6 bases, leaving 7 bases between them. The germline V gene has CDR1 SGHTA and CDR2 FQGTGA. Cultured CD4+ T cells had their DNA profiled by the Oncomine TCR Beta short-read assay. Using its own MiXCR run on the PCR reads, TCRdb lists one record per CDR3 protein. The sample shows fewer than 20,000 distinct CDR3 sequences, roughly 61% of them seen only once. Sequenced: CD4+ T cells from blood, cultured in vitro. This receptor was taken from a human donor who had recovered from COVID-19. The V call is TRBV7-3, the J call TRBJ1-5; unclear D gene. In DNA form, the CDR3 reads TGTGCCAGCAACATAGGTCAGCCCCAGCATTTT. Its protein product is CASNIGQPQHF.